Below, 30 T cell receptor beta chains from the same sample are listed, as sequenced in a study of blood T cell repertoires in COVID-19. Method: immunoSEQ multiplex PCR; TCRdb's copy keeps in-frame clones and lacks some. The top ten clones hold 4.5% to 5.5% of a sample with roughly 200,000 clones, 65% to 90% of them seen once. The sequenced sample consisted of PBMCs or T cells enriched from blood (not recorded which). The receptors were sampled from a woman aged 30 to 39 who had been exposed to COVID-19.

The rearrangement joins TRBV5-5 to TRBJ2-2, with no clear D. Per germline, CDR1 SGHKS and CDR2 YYEKEE (reference sequence). V was clipped by 3 bases and J by 6 bases, with 12 bases between them. The CDR3 contains 14 residues. The CDR3 spells CASSSLSLAGELFF. The CDR3 nucleotides are TGTGCCAGCAGCTCTCTTTCTCTCGCCGGGGAGCTGTTTTTT.

The chain couples TRBV3-1 (or the pseudogene TRBV3-2) to TRBJ1-6, with TRBD1 matching over 8 bases. The CDR3 contains 16 residues. Germline-derived CDR1 and CDR2 are LGHDT and YNNKEL (reference sequence). J lost 5 bases, V lost 1 base, and 4 bases had no gene match. The CDR3 reads CASSQGTGNNNSPLHF. The CDR3 DNA is TGTGCCAGCAGCCAAGGGACAGGGAACAATAATTCACCCCTCCACTTT.

This clone was picked up one time. The gene calls are TRBV28 and TRBJ2-7; possible D gene TRBD1, 6 bases. From germline, CDR1 is MDHEN and CDR2 SYDVKM. Trimming removed 6 bases from V and 4 bases from J, with 13 bases in between. The CDR3 runs to 13 residues. CDR3 amino acids: CASSLTGNYEQYF. The CDR3 bases are TGTGCCAGCAGCTTAACAGGGAATTACGAGCAGTACTTC.

The chain joins TRBV7-2 to TRBJ2-2; TRBD2 aligns across 11 bases. J lost 0 bases, V lost 5 bases, and 5 bases had no gene match. Germline lookup yields CDR1 SGHTA and CDR2 FQGNSA. This CDR3 is 17 amino acids long. This CDR3 reads CASSHGLAGSNTGELFF. The CDR3 DNA follows: TGTGCCAGCAGCCATGGACTAGCGGGTTCGAACACCGGGGAGCTGTTTTTT.

The J gene is TRBJ1-1, the V gene TRBV28; a possible D gene is TRBD1 (6 bases). The germline V gene encodes CDR1 MDHEN and CDR2 SYDVKM. The length of the CDR3 is 20 residues. V dropped 2 bases and J dropped 3 bases, with 28 bases sitting between them. The CDR3 loop is CASSLGRLWGRSSVDTEAFF. In DNA, the CDR3 is TGTGCCAGCAGTTTAGGTCGATTGTGGGGGCGCTCTTCGGTGGACACTGAAGCTTTCTTT.

The chain couples TRBV29-1 to TRBJ1-3, with 8 bases fitting TRBD1. The V and J ends lost 7 bases and 4 bases, in that order; junction bases with no gene match: 6. The germline gives CDR1 SQVTM, CDR2 ANQGSEA. The length of the CDR3 is 13 residues. CDR3 nucleotide sequence: TGCAGCGCAAACAGGGGGATCGGAAACACCATATATTTT. This translates into CSANRGIGNTIYF.

The chain employs TRBV27 and TRBJ1-3; TRBD1 matches at 9 bases. Germline CDR1 and CDR2: MNHEY and SMNVEV (reference sequence). Unmatched junction bases numbered 3, after V lost 4 bases and J lost 5 bases. This CDR3 has 14 amino acids. The CDR3 protein is CASSSGTGRNTIYF. The CDR3 DNA is TGTGCCAGCAGTTCCGGGACAGGGCGAAACACCATATATTTT.

The gene calls are TRBV29-1 and TRBJ1-2, with TRBD1 matching 7 bases. Germline V gene sequence: CDR1 SQVTM, CDR2 ANQGSEA. The V gene end was trimmed by 0 bases and the J gene end by 3 bases; junction bases not matched to a gene: 4. The length of the CDR3 is 14 residues. CDR3 amino acids: CSVEETGDYYGYTF. The CDR3 coding sequence is TGCAGCGTTGAAGAAACAGGGGACTACTATGGCTACACCTTC.

The CDR3 DNA sequence: TGCGCCAGCAGTGACAGGGGTCTTGCAAGCTCCTATAATTCACCCCTCCACTTT. This encodes CASSDRGLASSYNSPLHF. This sequence joins TRBV10-2 and TRBJ1-6; D is possibly TRBD1 (6 bases). Trimming removed 3 bases from V and 0 bases from J, with 15 bases in between. Germline CDR1 reads WSHSY; CDR2 reads SAAADI. CDR3 length equals 18 residues.

This clone appeared a single time. J is TRBJ1-5 and V is TRBV2, with TRBD1 identical over 9 bases. Germline CDR1 reads SNHLY; CDR2 reads FYNNEI. V shed 3 bases and J 7 bases; nucleotides not matched to a gene: 7. The CDR3 consists of 15 residues. The CDR3, as DNA: TGTGCCAGCAGTGAGGCCGGGACAGGGTGGCAGCCCCAGCATTTT. It translates to CASSEAGTGWQPQHF.

The chain links TRBV24-1 to TRBJ2-1, with D possibly matching TRBD1 (8 bases). CDR3 size: 17 residues. Germline loops: CDR1 KGHDR, CDR2 SFDVKD. V was trimmed by 3 bases and J by 3 bases, leaving 17 bases between them. CDR3 nucleotides: TGTGCCACCAGTGATGGACAGGGAGGGTGGGGCTACAATGAGCAGTTCTTC. Protein sequence: CATSDGQGGWGYNEQFF.

The chain is built from TRBV30 and TRBJ1-4; D unresolved. The V end lost 5 bases, the J end lost 0 bases, and 7 bases lay between the germline ends. This CDR3 is built from 13 residues. Germline V gene sequence: CDR1 GTSNPN, CDR2 SVGIG (reference sequence). The DNA of the CDR3 is TGTGCCTGGGCGTATCCAACTAATGAAAAACTGTTTTTT. Amino acids: CAWAYPTNEKLFF.

The J gene is TRBJ2-3, the V gene TRBV27, with TRBD2 matching over 15 bases. V lost 5 bases to trimming and J lost 5 bases; unmatched junction nucleotides: 8. The V gene's germline CDR1 is MNHEY and CDR2 SMNVEV (reference sequence). This CDR3 comprises 17 residues. The CDR3 nucleotides are TGTGCCAGCAGTCCCAGGACTAGCGGGGGGGCAGGAGATACGCAGTATTTT. Translation: CASSPRTSGGAGDTQYF.

The chain recombines TRBV14 with TRBJ2-7, with 8 bases that match TRBD1. Germline CDR1 reads SGHDN; CDR2 reads FVKESK. The CDR3 contains 12 residues. With V trimmed by 4 bases and J by 6 bases, 2 bases remained unmatched. In DNA, the CDR3 is TGTGCCAGCAGCCGAGGGACAGGCGAGCAGTACTTC. Translation: CASSRGTGEQYF.

This clone was seen just once. The V gene is TRBV7-2, the J gene TRBJ1-2; no clear D gene. CDR1 is SGHTA and CDR2 is FQGNSA in the germline V gene. The CDR3 totals 13 residues. V lost 5 bases and J lost 3, with 10 bases in between. The CDR3 DNA is TGTGCCAGCAGCACCCCAGGCCACTATGGCTACACCTTC. Translating gives CASSTPGHYGYTF.

The V and J genes are TRBV7-6 and TRBJ2-2; TRBD2 might be the D (5 bases). V lost 1 base to trimming and J lost 6 bases, with 9 bases between them. Germline CDR1 SGHVS, CDR2 FNYEAQ. The CDR3 loop spans 14 amino acids. The CDR3 nucleotides are TGTGCCAGCAGCTTAGAACGGGGTTCCGGGGAGCTGTTTTTT. This encodes CASSLERGSGELFF. Looking up the rest from reference TRBV7-6 and TRBJ2-2 gives the full variable domain: GAGVSQSPRYKVTKRGQDVALRCDPISGHVSLYWYRQALGQGPEFLTYFNYEAQQDKSGLPNDRFSAERPEGSISTLTIQRTEQRDSAMYRCASSLERGSGELFFGEGSRLTVL.

This clone has only a few counts. This chain links TRBV9 with TRBJ1-2, with TRBD1 matching over 9 bases. V shed 2 bases and J 8 bases; nucleotides not matched to a gene: 10. This CDR3 contains 15 residues. The germline V gene encodes CDR1 SGDLS and CDR2 YYNGEE. CDR3 sequence reads: CASSVEPGQGIGYTF. The CDR3 coding sequence is TGTGCCAGCAGCGTGGAACCGGGACAGGGAATAGGCTACACCTTC.

The chain employs TRBV2 and TRBJ1-2, with TRBD1 identical over 7 bases. The ends lost 4 bases at V and 2 bases at J; junction bases unmatched: 4. The CDR3 covers 14 residues. The germline V gene has CDR1 SNHLY and CDR2 FYNNEI. The CDR3 spells CASSAQGENYGYTF. The CDR3 nucleotides read TGTGCCAGCAGTGCTCAGGGGGAAAACTATGGCTACACCTTC.

This clone was recorded a few times. The chain has TRBV30 and TRBJ2-7, with D tentatively TRBD2 (7 bases). CDR1 is GTSNPN, CDR2 SVGIG, per germline (reference sequence). This CDR3 comprises 16 residues. The V gene lost 2 bases and the J gene lost 0 bases, with 17 bases spanning the gap. The CDR3 here is CAWSHGGPPLSYEQYF. CDR3 DNA sequence: TGTGCCTGGAGTCACGGGGGGCCCCCCCTCTCCTACGAGCAGTACTTC.

The J gene is TRBJ2-3, the V gene TRBV7-9; 10 nucleotides align to TRBD1. The CDR3 totals 17 residues. The V and J ends lost 5 bases and 2 bases, in that order; junction bases with no gene match: 10. CDR1 and CDR2 from the germline V gene are SEHNR and FQNEAQ (reference sequence). The CDR3 sequence is CASSTRQGARITDTQYF. For the CDR3, the DNA is TGTGCCAGCAGCACCCGACAGGGGGCCAGGATCACAGATACGCAGTATTTT.

This clone showed up just once. The rearrangement links TRBV4-1 to TRBJ2-2, with D possibly TRBD2 on 6 matching bases. This CDR3 is 17 amino acids long. Germline V gene data show CDR1 as MGHRA and CDR2 as YSYEKL. Trimming took 0 bases from V and 3 from J, leaving 14 bases between them. CDR3 sequence: CASSQEAGGADTGELFF. DNA for the CDR3: TGCGCCAGCAGCCAAGAGGCGGGCGGGGCTGACACCGGGGAGCTGTTTTTT.

The chain couples TRBV5-1 to TRBJ2-1, with 10 nucleotides matching TRBD2. V lost 0 bases, J lost 0 bases, and 9 bases stayed unmatched. CDR3 size: 19 residues. CDR1 and CDR2 from the germline V gene are SGHRS and YFSETQ. For the CDR3, the DNA is TGCGCCAGCAGCTTGGGTCCCCCACTAGCGGGGAGCTCCTACAATGAGCAGTTCTTC. Translation gives CASSLGPPLAGSSYNEQFF.

The chain has TRBV3-1 (or the pseudogene TRBV3-2) and TRBJ2-7; D is ambiguous. The V end was cut by 4 bases, the J end by 2 bases, with 12 bases between. In germline, CDR1 is LGHDT, CDR2 YNNKEL (reference sequence). This CDR3 is built from 14 residues. For the CDR3, the DNA is TGTGCCAGCAGCCGAACCGAACTAACCTACGAGCAGTACTTC. It is translated as CASSRTELTYEQYF.

This clone appeared a single time. The V and J genes are TRBV10-1 and TRBJ2-2; 7 bases are shared with TRBD1. Germline loops: CDR1 WNHNN, CDR2 SYGVQD (reference sequence). The CDR3 runs to 14 residues. The trim removed 4 bases at V and 3 bases at J, leaving 2 bases unmatched. The CDR3: CASSGDRYTGELFF. The CDR3 DNA is TGCGCCAGCAGTGGGGACAGATACACCGGGGAGCTGTTTTTT.

The chain carries TRBV12-3 or TRBV12-4 and TRBJ1-1, with 7 bases that match TRBD1. V shed 2 bases and J 8 bases; nucleotides not matched to a gene: 5. The CDR3 covers 13 residues. CDR3: CASSLRQGKEAFF. The CDR3 nucleotides are TGTGCCAGCAGTTTACGACAGGGTAAAGAAGCTTTCTTT.

This clone has just a few counts. The chain combines TRBV11-2 with TRBJ1-3, with a weak D call TRBD1 (6 bases). CDR1 is SGHAT and CDR2 is FQNNGV in the germline V gene. Trimming shortened V by 5 bases and J by 4 bases, and 9 bases separated the two germline ends. The CDR3 length is 13 residues. The CDR3 DNA sequence: TGTGCCAGCAGCAACAGGGCCGGAAACACCATATATTTT. This encodes CASSNRAGNTIYF. The variable domain in full, with the rest retrieved from reference TRBV11-2 and TRBJ1-3, is EAGVAQSPRYKIIEKRQSVAFWCNPISGHATLYWYQQILGQGPKLLIQFQNNGVVDDSQLPKDRFSAERLKGVDSTLKIQPAKLEDSAVYLCASSNRAGNTIYFGEGSWLTVV.

This sequence joins TRBV11-3 and TRBJ1-5, with D perhaps TRBD1 (6 bases). Trimming took 5 bases from V and 0 from J, leaving 14 bases between them. This CDR3 has 16 amino acids. The germline gives CDR1 SGHNT, CDR2 YENEEA. CDR3 nucleotides: TGTGCCAGCAGCCCGAGGGACAATTATAGCAATCAGCCCCAGCATTTT. This encodes CASSPRDNYSNQPQHF. The complete variable domain, with remaining parts taken from reference TRBV11-3 and TRBJ1-5, reads EAGVVQSPRYKIIEKKQPVAFWCNPISGHNTLYWYLQNLGQGPELLIRYENEEAVDDSQLPKDRFSAERLKGVDSTLKIQPAELGDSAVYLCASSPRDNYSNQPQHFGDGTRLSIL.

The J gene is TRBJ1-4, the V gene TRBV3-1 (or the pseudogene TRBV3-2); 10 bases align to TRBD1. The V and J ends lost 2 bases and 7 bases, in that order; junction bases with no gene match: 4. CDR3 size: 15 residues. Germline CDR1 reads LGHDT; CDR2 reads YNNKEL (reference sequence). CDR3: CASSQRQGAGEKLFF. CDR3 sequence (DNA): TGTGCCAGCAGCCAACGACAGGGGGCGGGTGAAAAACTGTTTTTT.

This chain connects TRBV12-3 or TRBV12-4 to TRBJ1-1; 8 nucleotides match TRBD1. After removal of 7 bases from V and 8 bases from J, the junction contained 3 bases not matched to a gene. This CDR3 spans 11 amino acids. The DNA of the CDR3 is TGTGCCAGCACCAGGACAGGGGAAGCTTTCTTT. Amino acid sequence: CASTRTGEAFF.

V and J are TRBV6-1 and TRBJ1-2; D gene uncertain. The CDR3 is 13 residues long. In germline, CDR1 is MNHNS, CDR2 SASEGT. The V gene lost 3 bases and the J gene lost 4 bases, with 9 bases spanning the gap. DNA for the CDR3: TGTGCCAGCAGTGAGACAAGTCCCTATGGCTACACCTTC. Encoded protein: CASSETSPYGYTF.